The T cell receptor beta chain under discussion was sequenced for a study of blood T cell repertoires in COVID-19 (dated by TCRdb to about 2020). About the study as a whole: Samples from collaborators originated in the United States, Italy and Spain and spanned both the acute and convalescent phases of COVID-19. The dataset comprised deeply sampled blood TCRbeta repertoires from subjects exposed to, actively infected with, or recovered from COVID-19. The prospective study material was composed of cDNA or gDNA derived from T cells, B-cell-depleted T cells, or PBMCs. HLA class I and class II types, where available, came from metadata supplied by the sample provider rather than from assay-based typing. The repertoires were made available in a free public database intended to serve as a resource for research on the immune response to SARS-CoV-2. The samples were drawn from two sources: the first 160 participants of the ongoing ImmuneRACE study, and fewer than 1,500 subjects contributed by 6 global collaborators. Nearly every sample came with metadata listing a de-identified subject ID, COVID-19 status, age in years and sex.

Turning to this clone: This clone's antigen is unknown. No base-level quality is on record; no much larger clone is a single base apart.

Whole blood was collected in K2EDTA tubes by collaborating institutions according to the institutions' own protocols. For TCRbeta analysis, collaborators shipped samples in one of three forms: frozen whole blood, isolated PBMCs, or DNA extracted from either of those sample types. What the research found in general, with its limitations: How much clinical and demographic metadata was included differed by source and by participant, and the metadata was provided uncurated.

TCRbeta CDR3 regions were amplified from genomic DNA using the immunoSEQ Assay, a bias-controlled multiplex PCR. From the authors' description of their analysis: The number of nucleated cells in each sample was estimated by amplification of reference gene primers within the assay. To quantify the absolute abundance of each unique TCRbeta CDR3 rearrangement, sequence reads were collapsed and filtered. For each sample, productive Simpson clonality was calculated by taking the square root of Simpson's diversity index across productive rearrangements. Drawn from immuneACCESS, this table holds only the in-frame rearrangements with V and J called that TCRdb kept. Clones are partly lost; checked studies trace under half to an unresolved V gene and leave the rest unexplained. Clonal size and the V and J genes are those of that table, whereas D and trimming came from the DNA. This sample holds more than 130,000 clones; about 80% were observed only once. The ten biggest clones cover approximately 6.5% of the sample.

Sequences SGHTA (CDR1) and FQGNSA (CDR2) are obtained from the germline V gene. A distance of 9 bases separates the germline ends of V and J, which lose 2 bases and 8 bases respectively. The CDR3 has 12 amino acids, counting the end cysteine and phenylalanine. Of all the DNA, just the CDR3 is kept, 36 bases in frame from base 1. The chain couples TRBV7-2 to TRBJ1-2, with no confident D gene call. Source material: peripheral blood. The source is a human donor in a cohort sampled during active COVID-19. The DNA sequence is given as TGTGCCAGCAGCTTAATTCTAGAGGGCTACACCTTC. Its coded protein is CASSLILEGYTF.